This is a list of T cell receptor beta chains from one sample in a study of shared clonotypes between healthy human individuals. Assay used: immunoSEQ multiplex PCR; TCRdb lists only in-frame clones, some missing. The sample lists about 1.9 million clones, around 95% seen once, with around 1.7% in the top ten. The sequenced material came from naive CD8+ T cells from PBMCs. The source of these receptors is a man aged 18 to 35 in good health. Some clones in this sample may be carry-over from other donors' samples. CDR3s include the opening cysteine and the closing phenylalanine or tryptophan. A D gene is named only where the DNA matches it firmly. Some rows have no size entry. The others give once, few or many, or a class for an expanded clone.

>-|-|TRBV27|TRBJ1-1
TGTGCCAGCAGTGCCCCGATCGAAAAGCCGGAAGCTTTCTTT
CASSAPIEKPEAFF
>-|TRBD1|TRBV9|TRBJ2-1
TGTGCCAGCAGCTCCGAGGACAGGGACAATGAGCAGTTCTTC
CASSSEDRDNEQFF
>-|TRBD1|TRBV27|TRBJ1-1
TGTGCCAGCAGGACAGGGTTCAAGAACACTGAAGCTTTCTTT
CASRTGFKNTEAFF
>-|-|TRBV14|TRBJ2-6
TGTGCCAGCAGCCAAGATATACCCCGGGACCGGAGCTCTGGGGCCAACGTCCTGACTTTC
CASSQDIPRDRSSGANVLTF
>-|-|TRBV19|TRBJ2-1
TGTGCCAGTAGATCCCGGGTGGGAGTAGTGGGGTACAATGAGCAGTTCTTC
CASRSRVGVVGYNEQFF
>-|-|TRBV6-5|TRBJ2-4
TGTGCCAGCAGTTACGGCAGGGCAAGGGACATTCAGTACTTC
CASSYGRARDIQYF
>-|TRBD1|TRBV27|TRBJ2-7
TGTGCCAGCAGCCCCCTCCCGGGACAGGGAGACGAGCAGTACTTC
CASSPLPGQGDEQYF
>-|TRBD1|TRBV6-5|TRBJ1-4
TGTCAAGGGAGGGGGCGCGAAGTTGAAAAACTGTTTTTT
CQGRGREVEKLFF
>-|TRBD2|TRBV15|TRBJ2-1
TGTGCCACCAGCAAGATAGCGGGACCCTACAATGAGCAGTTCTTC
CATSKIAGPYNEQFF
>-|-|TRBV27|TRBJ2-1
TGTGCCAGCACCCCAGGACCCTACAATGAGCAGTTCTTC
CASTPGPYNEQFF
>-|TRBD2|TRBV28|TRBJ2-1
TGTGCCAGCAGTTTCAGCACGGGAGGAGGGATAGAGCAGTTCTTC
CASSFSTGGGIEQFF
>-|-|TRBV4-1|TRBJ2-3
TGCGCCAGCAGCCAAGAGTCAGCCTTCACAGATACGCAGTATTTT
CASSQESAFTDTQYF
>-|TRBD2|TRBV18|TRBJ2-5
TGTGCCAGCTCACCCGGTTTTTTCGGGAGGGCCGAGACCCAGTACTTC
CASSPGFFGRAETQYF
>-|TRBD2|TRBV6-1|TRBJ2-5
TGTGCCAGCAGTGATCCACTAGCGGGAGGGCCGAGAGGAAGGGAGACCCAGTACTTC
CASSDPLAGGPRGRETQYF
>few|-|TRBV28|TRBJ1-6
TGTGCCAGCACCCCCCCTCGGGGACCCCTCCACTTT
CASTPPRGPLHF
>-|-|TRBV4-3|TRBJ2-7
TGCGCCAGCAGCCAAGACCGGGAAAGCTCCTACGAGCAGTACTTC
CASSQDRESSYEQYF
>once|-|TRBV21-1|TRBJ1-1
TGTGCCAGCATATTTAACGGCGACACTGAAGCTTTCTTT
CASIFNGDTEAFF
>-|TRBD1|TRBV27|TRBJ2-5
TGTGCCAGCAGCTCCTGGACAGGGGGCATGGAGACCCAGTACTTC
CASSSWTGGMETQYF
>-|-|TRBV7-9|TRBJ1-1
TGTGCCAGCAGCTTAGGTCGACGAGAAGCTTTCTTT
CASSLGRREAFF
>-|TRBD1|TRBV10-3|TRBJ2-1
TGTGCCATCAGGAACCCGACAGGGGGCGGTTTCAATGAGCAGTTCTTC
CAIRNPTGGGFNEQFF
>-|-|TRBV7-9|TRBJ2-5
TGTGCCAGCTATGGCGACTCCCCCCGGGAGACCCAGTACTTC
CASYGDSPRETQYF
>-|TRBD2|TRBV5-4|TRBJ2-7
TGTGCCAGCAGCCAAACCCCGGGACTAGCGGACTACGAGCAGTACTTC
CASSQTPGLADYEQYF
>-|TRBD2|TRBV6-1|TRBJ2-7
TGTGCCAGCAGTGATAATCGCGATAGCGGGTCGAGCTCCTACGAGCAGTACTTC
CASSDNRDSGSSSYEQYF
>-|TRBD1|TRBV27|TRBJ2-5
TGTGCCAGCAGCCCCCTGGGACAGGGGGTTTACTTC
CASSPLGQGVYF
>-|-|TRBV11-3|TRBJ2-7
TGTGCCAGCAGCCAAGGACGGGGCACGGAGCAGTACTTC
CASSQGRGTEQYF
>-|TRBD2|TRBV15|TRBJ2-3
TGTGCCACCAGCAGAGATGGTAGCGGGAGTTTCGATACGCAGTATTTT
CATSRDGSGSFDTQYF
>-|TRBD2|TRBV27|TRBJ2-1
TGTGCCAGCAGTTTATCTGGCCGGGGGGGGTTCTACAATGAGCAGTTCTTC
CASSLSGRGGFYNEQFF
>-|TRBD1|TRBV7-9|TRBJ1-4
TGTGCCAGCAGCCCCCGGGACAGGGGAGAAAAACTGTTTTTT
CASSPRDRGEKLFF
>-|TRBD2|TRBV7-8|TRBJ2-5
TGTGCCAGCAGACCCGTGACTAGCCTCCAAGAGACCCAGTACTTC
CASRPVTSLQETQYF
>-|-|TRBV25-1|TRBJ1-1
TGTGCCAGCAGTGAACGCGGGGCAGCGAACACTGAAGCTTTCTTT
CASSERGAANTEAFF
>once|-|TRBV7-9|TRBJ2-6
TGTGCCAGCAGCAAGAAGGACAGAAGCTCTGGGGCCAACGTCCTGACTTTC
CASSKKDRSSGANVLTF
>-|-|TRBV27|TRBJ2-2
TGTGCCAGCAGTTTATCGCCCTATGGCGAGAACACCGGGGAGCTGTTTTTT
CASSLSPYGENTGELFF
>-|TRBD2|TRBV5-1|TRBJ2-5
TGCGCCAGCAGCTTGGCCGAACTAGCGGGAGTTAAAGAGACCCAGTACTTC
CASSLAELAGVKETQYF